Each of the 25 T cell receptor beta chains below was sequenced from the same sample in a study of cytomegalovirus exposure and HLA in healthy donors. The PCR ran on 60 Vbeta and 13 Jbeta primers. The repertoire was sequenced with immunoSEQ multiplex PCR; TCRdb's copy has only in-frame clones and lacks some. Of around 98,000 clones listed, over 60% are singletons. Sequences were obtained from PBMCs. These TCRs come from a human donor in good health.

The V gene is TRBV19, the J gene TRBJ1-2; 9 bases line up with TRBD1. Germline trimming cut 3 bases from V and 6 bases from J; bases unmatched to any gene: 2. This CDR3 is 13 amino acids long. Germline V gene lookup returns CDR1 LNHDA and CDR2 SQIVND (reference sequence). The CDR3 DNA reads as TGTGCCAGTAGTATTGGGACAGGGAATGGCTACACCTTC. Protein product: CASSIGTGNGYTF.

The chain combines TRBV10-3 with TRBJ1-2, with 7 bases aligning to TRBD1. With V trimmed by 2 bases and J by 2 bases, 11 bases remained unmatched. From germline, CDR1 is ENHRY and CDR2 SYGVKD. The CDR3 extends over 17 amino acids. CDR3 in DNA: TGTGCCATCAGTGAGGAACTTTACAGGGGTGGGAACTATGGCTACACCTTC. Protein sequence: CAISEELYRGGNYGYTF.

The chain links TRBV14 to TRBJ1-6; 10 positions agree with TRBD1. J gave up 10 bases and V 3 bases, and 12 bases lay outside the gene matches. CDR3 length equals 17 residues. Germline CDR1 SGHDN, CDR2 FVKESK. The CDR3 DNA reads TGTGCCAGCAGCCACTTTTCCGGGACAGGGGAAAACTCACCCCTCCACTTT. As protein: CASSHFSGTGENSPLHF.

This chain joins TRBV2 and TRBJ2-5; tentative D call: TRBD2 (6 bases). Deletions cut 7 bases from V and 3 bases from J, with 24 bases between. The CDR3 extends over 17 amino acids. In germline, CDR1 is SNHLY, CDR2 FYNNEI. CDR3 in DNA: TGTGCCAGCAATAAAATACCGGGCCGGGAGTGGGAAGAGACCCAGTACTTC. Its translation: CASNKIPGREWEETQYF.

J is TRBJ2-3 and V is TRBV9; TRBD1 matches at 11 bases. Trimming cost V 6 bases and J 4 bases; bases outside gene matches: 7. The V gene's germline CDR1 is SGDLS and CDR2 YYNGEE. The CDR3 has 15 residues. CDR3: CASNHGTGGADTQYF. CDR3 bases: TGTGCCAGCAACCACGGGACAGGGGGAGCAGATACGCAGTATTTT.

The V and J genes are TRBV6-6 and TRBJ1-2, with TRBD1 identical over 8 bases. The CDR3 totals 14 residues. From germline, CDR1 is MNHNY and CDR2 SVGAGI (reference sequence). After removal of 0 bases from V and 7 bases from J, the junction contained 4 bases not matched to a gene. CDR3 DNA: TGTGCCAGCAGTTACTCGCAGGGGGCGGGTGGCTACACCTTC. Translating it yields CASSYSQGAGGYTF.

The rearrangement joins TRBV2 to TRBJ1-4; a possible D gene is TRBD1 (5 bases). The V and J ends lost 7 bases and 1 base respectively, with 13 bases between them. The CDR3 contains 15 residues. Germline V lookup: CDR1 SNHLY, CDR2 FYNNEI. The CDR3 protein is CASTIDSLTNEKLFF. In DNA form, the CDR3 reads TGTGCCAGCACCATTGACAGTTTAACTAATGAAAAACTGTTTTTT.

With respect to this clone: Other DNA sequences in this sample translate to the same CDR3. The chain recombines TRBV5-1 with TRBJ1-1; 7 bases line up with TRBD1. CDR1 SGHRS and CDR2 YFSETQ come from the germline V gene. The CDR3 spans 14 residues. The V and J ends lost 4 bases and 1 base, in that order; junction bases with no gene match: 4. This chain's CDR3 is CASSPGTANTEAFF. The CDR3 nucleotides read TGCGCCAGCAGCCCCGGGACAGCGAACACTGAAGCTTTCTTT.

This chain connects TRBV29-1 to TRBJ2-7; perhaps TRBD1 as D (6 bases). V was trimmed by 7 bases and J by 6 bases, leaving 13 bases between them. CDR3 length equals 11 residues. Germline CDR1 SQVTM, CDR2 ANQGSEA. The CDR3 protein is CSAVQGREQYF. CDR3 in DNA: TGCAGCGCCGTACAGGGCCGCGAGCAGTACTTC.

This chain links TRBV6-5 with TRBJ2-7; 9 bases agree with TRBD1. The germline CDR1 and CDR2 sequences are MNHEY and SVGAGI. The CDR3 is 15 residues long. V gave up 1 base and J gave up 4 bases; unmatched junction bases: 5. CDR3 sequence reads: CASSYFGTGSYEQYF. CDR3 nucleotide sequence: TGTGCCAGCAGTTACTTCGGGACAGGGTCATACGAGCAGTACTTC.

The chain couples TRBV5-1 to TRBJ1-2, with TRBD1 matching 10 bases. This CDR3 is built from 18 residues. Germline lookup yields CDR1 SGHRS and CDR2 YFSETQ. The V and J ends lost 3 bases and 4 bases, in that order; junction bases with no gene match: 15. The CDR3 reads CASSSTGTGEPGGYGYTF. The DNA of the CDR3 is TGCGCCAGCAGCTCGACCGGGACAGGGGAGCCTGGAGGCTATGGCTACACCTTC.

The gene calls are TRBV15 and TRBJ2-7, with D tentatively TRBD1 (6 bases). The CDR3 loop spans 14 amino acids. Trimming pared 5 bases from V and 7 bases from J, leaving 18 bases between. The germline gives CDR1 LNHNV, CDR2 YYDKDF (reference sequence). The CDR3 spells CATSRGQPLVEQYF. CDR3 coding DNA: TGTGCCACCAGCCGAGGACAGCCCCTCGTGGAGCAGTACTTC.

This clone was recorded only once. CDR3 nucleotide sequence: TGTGCCAGCAGGGGGACAGGGGGCGACAGGCAGCCCCAGCATTTT. Amino acid sequence: CASRGTGGDRQPQHF. The chain has TRBV27 and TRBJ1-5; 12 nucleotides align to TRBD1. Trimming removed 6 bases from V and 7 bases from J; junction bases left unmatched: 7. Germline V gene sequence: CDR1 MNHEY, CDR2 SMNVEV (reference sequence). CDR3 length: 15 residues.

The CDR3, as DNA: TGCAGCGTTGACGGAAGGACAGGGCGAAGCACAGATACGCAGTATTTT. Its translation is CSVDGRTGRSTDTQYF. This chain uses TRBV29-1 with TRBJ2-3; TRBD1 agrees at 8 bases. CDR1 is SQVTM and CDR2 is ANQGSEA in the germline V gene. The trim removed 3 bases at V and 0 bases at J, leaving 8 bases unmatched. This CDR3 spans 16 amino acids.

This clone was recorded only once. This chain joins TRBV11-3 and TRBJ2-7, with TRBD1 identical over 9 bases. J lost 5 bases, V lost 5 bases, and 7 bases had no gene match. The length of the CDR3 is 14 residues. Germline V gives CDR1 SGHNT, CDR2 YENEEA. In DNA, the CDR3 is TGTGCCAGCAGCCAACAGGGGGCTTTACACGAGCAGTACTTC. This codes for CASSQQGALHEQYF.

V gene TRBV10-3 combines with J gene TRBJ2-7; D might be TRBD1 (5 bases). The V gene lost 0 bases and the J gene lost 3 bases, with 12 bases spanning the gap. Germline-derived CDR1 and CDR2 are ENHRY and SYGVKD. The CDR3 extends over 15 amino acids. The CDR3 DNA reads TGTGCCATCAGTGAGTCTTCCGGGCAGGGCTACGAGCAGTACTTC. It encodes CAISESSGQGYEQYF.

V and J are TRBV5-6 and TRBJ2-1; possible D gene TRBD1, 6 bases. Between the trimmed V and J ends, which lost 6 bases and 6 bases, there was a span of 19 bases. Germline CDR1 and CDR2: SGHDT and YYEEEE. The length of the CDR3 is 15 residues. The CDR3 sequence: CASTYRKQGSNEQFF. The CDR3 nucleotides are TGTGCCAGCACCTACCGTAAACAGGGCAGCAATGAGCAGTTCTTC.

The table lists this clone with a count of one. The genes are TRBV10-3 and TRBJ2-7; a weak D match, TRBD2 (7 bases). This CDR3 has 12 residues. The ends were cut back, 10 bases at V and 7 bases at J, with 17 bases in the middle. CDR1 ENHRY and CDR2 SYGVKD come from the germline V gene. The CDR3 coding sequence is TGTGCCACCACTGGGGGGGCCTGGGAGCAGTACTTC. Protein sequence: CATTGGAWEQYF.

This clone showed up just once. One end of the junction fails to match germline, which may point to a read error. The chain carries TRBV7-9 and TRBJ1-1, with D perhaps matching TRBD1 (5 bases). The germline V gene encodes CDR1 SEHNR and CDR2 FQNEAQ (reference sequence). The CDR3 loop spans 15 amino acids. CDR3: CSSSLKVVQDTEAFF. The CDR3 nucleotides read TGTTCCAGCAGCTTAAAGGTGGTACAGGACACTGAAGCTTTCTTT. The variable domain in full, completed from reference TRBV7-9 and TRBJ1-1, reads DTGVSQNPRHKITKRGQNVTFRCDPISEHNRLYWYRQTLGQGPEFLTYFQNEAQLEKSRLLSDRFSAERPKGSFSTLEIQRTEQGDSAMYLCSSSLKVVQDTEAFFGQGTRLTVV.

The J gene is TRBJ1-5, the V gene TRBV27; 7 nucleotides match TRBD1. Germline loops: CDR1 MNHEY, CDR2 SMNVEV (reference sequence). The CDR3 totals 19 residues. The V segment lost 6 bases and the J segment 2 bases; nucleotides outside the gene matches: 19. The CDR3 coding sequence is TGTGCCAGCAGGCTCCGATACACAAACAGGGGAGTGGGCAATCAGCCCCAGCATTTT. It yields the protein CASRLRYTNRGVGNQPQHF.

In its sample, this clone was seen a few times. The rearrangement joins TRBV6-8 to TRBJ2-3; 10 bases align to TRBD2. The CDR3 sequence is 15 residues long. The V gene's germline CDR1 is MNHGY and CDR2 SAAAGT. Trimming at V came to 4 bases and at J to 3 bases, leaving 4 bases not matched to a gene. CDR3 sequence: CASSSGLAETDTQYF. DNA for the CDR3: TGTGCCAGCAGTTCCGGACTAGCGGAGACAGATACGCAGTATTTT.

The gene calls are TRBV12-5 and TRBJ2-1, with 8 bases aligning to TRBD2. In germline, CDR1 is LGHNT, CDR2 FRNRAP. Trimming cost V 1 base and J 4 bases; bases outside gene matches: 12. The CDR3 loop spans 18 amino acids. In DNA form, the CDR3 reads TGTGCTAGTGGTTTGGCCCAAGCGGGAGTATCCGAATACAATGAGCAGTTCTTC. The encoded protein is CASGLAQAGVSEYNEQFF.

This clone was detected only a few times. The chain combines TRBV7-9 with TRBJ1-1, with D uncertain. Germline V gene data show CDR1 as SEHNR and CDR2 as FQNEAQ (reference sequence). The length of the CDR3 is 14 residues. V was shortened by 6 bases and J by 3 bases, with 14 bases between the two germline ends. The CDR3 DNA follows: TGTGCCAGCAGGAATCGGGATTTAGACACTGAAGCTTTCTTT. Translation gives CASRNRDLDTEAFF.

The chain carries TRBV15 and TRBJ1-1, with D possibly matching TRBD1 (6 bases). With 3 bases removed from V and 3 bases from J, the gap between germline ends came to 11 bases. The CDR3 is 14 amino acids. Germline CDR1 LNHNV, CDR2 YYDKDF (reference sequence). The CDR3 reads CATSRDRKYTEAFF. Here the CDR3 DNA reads TGTGCCACCAGCAGGGACAGAAAATACACTGAAGCTTTCTTT.

In DNA form, the CDR3 reads TGTGCCAGCAGCTTAATGTGGGAGGAGGATGAGCAGTTCTTC. Its protein product is CASSLMWEEDEQFF. The chain combines TRBV13 with TRBJ2-1, with a possible D match to TRBD2 (6 bases). The CDR3 has 14 amino acids. Germline loops: CDR1 PRHDT, CDR2 FYEKMQ (reference sequence). The ends were cut back, 2 bases at V and 8 bases at J, with 13 bases in the middle.